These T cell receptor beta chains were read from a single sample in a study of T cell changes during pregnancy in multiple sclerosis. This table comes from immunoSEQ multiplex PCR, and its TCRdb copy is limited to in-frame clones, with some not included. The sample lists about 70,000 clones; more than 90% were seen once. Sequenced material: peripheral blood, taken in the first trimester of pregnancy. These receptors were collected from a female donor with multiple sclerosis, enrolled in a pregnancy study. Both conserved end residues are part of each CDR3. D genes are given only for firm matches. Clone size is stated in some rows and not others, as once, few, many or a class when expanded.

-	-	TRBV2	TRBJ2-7	CASSAKRTSYEQYF	TGTGCCAGCAGTGCTAAGCGGACCTCCTACGAGCAGTACTTC
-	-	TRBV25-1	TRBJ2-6	CASSEFRGTGANVLTF	TGTGCCAGCAGTGAATTTCGCGGGACTGGGGCCAACGTCCTGACTTTC
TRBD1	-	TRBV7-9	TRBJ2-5	CASSSPLIRTGAFSTQYF	TGTGCCAGCAGCTCTCCCCTCATCCGGACAGGGGCCTTCTCGACCCAGTACTTC
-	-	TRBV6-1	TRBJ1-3	CASSEQTGNTIYF	TGTGCCAGCAGTGAACAGACTGGAAACACCATATATTTT
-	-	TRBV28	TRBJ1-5	CASSPVLGLNQPQHF	TGTGCCAGCAGCCCCGTTTTGGGCCTCAATCAGCCCCAGCATTTT
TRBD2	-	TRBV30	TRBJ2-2	CAWTAGTSGPPNTGELFF	TGTGCCTGGACCGCCGGGACTAGCGGGCCTCCGAACACCGGGGAGCTGTTTTTT
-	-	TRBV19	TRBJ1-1	CASSMGTFEAFF	TGTGCCAGTAGTATGGGGACATTTGAAGCTTTCTTT
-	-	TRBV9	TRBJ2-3	CASSRTSPDTQYF	TGTGCCAGCAGCCGGACATCCCCAGATACGCAGTATTTT
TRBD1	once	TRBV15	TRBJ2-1	CATSSGQVNNEQFF	TGTGCCACCAGCAGTGGACAGGTAAACAATGAGCAGTTCTTC
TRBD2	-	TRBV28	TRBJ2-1	CASRNSGRYNEQFF	TGTGCCAGCAGAAATAGCGGGAGGTACAATGAGCAGTTCTTC
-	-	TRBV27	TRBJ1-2	CASSPRATDRHGYTF	TGTGCCAGCAGTCCCCGGGCCACCGACAGACATGGCTACACCTTC
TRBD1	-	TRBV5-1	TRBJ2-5	CASRRDREIKTQYF	TGCGCCAGCCGCCGGGACAGGGAAATAAAGACCCAGTACTTC
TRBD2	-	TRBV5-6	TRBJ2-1	CASSRVTTAGDNEQFF	TGTGCCAGCAGCCGCGTCACAACAGCGGGGGACAATGAGCAGTTCTTC
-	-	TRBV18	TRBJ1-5	CASSPTGGDNQPQHF	TGTGCCAGCTCACCGACCGGAGGGGACAATCAGCCCCAGCATTTT
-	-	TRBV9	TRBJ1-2	CASSVEGSEGGGYTF	TGTGCCAGCAGCGTAGAAGGCAGTGAGGGAGGTGGCTACACCTTC
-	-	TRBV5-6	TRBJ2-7	CASSLPGHMTTEQYF	TGTGCCAGCAGCTTACCGGGACATATGACTACGGAGCAGTACTTC
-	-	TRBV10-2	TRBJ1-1	CASSEQYEAFF	TGCGCCAGCAGTGAACAGTATGAAGCTTTCTTT
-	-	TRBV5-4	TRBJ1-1	CASSLAGTPAEAFF	TGTGCCAGCAGCTTGGCCGGGACACCGGCTGAAGCTTTCTTT
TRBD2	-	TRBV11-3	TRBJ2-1	CASSARTSGTYNEQFF	TGTGCCAGCAGCGCGAGAACTAGCGGGACCTACAATGAGCAGTTCTTC
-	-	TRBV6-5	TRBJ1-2	CASSLAGGANYGYTF	TGTGCCAGCAGTCTCGCCGGGGGAGCTAACTATGGCTACACCTTC
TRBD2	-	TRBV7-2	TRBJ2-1	CASSLAGSGIEQFF	TGTGCCAGCAGCTTAGCAGGTAGCGGGATTGAGCAGTTCTTC
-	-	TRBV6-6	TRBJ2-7	CASSLQSYEQYF	TGTGCCAGCAGTCTTCAATCCTACGAGCAATACTTC
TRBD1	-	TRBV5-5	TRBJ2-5	CASSFPGQGGETQYF	TGTGCCAGCAGCTTTCCGGGACAGGGGGGAGAGACCCAGTACTTC
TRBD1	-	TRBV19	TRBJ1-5	CASSTGQLEQPQHF	TGTGCCAGTAGTACGGGACAGCTCGAGCAGCCCCAGCATTTT
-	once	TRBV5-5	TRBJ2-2	CASSLRGIGQATGELFF	TGTGCCAGCAGCTTGAGGGGGATCGGGCAAGCCACCGGGGAGCTGTTTTTT
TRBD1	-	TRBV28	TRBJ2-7	CASSLPGGYEQYF	TGTGCCAGCAGTTTGCCAGGGGGATACGAGCAGTACTTC
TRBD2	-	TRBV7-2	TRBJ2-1	CASSLRLAGGDEQFF	TGTGCCAGCAGCTTAAGGCTAGCGGGTGGGGATGAGCAGTTCTTC
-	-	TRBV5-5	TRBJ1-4	CASSLNPDSPGKLFF	TGTGCCAGCAGCTTGAACCCGGACTCACCAGGAAAACTGTTTTTT
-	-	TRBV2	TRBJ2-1	CASGLGGSYNEQFF	TGTGCCAGCGGACTAGGGGGTTCCTACAATGAGCAGTTCTTC
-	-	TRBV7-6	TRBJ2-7	CASSVTRGYEQYF	TGTGCCAGCAGCGTTACGCGGGGCTACGAGCAGTACTTC
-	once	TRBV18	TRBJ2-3	CASSRGQFTDTQYF	TGTGCCAGCTCACGAGGACAGTTCACAGATACGCAGTATTTT
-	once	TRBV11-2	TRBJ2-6	CASSPMRRISGANVLTF	TGTGCCAGCAGCCCGATGAGGAGGATCTCTGGGGCCAACGTCCTGACTTTC
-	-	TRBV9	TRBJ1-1	CASSVVSGSTEAFF	TGTGCCAGCAGCGTAGTGTCGGGGAGCACTGAAGCTTTCTTT
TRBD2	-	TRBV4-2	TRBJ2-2	CASSQGTSGGAGELFF	TGTGCCAGCAGCCAAGGGACTAGCGGGGGGGCCGGGGAGCTGTTTTTT
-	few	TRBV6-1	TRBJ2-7	CASSAFLYEQYF	TGTGCCAGCAGTGCCTTCCTCTACGAGCAGTACTTC
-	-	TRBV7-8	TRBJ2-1	CASSLVAQGHNEQFF	TGTGCCAGCAGCTTAGTGGCACAGGGTCACAATGAGCAGTTCTTC
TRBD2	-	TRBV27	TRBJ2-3	CASSALGGLHTDTQYF	TGTGCCAGCAGCGCCCTGGGGGGACTACACACAGATACGCAGTATTTT